A single TCR beta chain is shown here with its context. Its antigen is not known. Clones were sequenced by immunoSEQ multiplex PCR, and TCRdb holds only the in-frame ones, with some missing. The table records about 33,000 clones, about 92% of them present only once. The sample is drawn from a study of neoadjuvant nivolumab and ipilimumab in lung cancer. Overall study context: Nivolumab 3 mg/kg was given days 1, 15 and 29, plus ipilimumab 1 mg/kg day 1 in combination. Study-wide findings and caveats: Pathologic regression was not significantly tied to TCR clonality. From pretherapy to surgery, tumor richness and clonality rose with dual therapy. Higher pretherapy blood TCR richness went with higher resected-tumor richness.

The TCR originated in an adult with non-small cell lung cancer. Sequences were derived from peripheral blood, sampled after neoadjuvant nivolumab, alone or with ipilimumab, at or shortly before surgery.

The CDR3 DNA is TGCGCCAGCAGCAATCCACAGGGGGTAAACACTGAAGCTTTCTTT. This codes for CASSNPQGVNTEAFF. The V gene is TRBV5-1, the J gene TRBJ1-1; 8 bases map to TRBD1. CDR1 and CDR2 from the germline V gene are SGHRS and YFSETQ. V lost 4 bases and J lost 2; bases outside the gene matches: 7. This CDR3 spans 15 amino acids.